The TCR beta chain described here comes from a study of cytomegalovirus exposure and HLA in healthy donors. PCR used 60 Vbeta primers and 13 Jbeta primers. Some clones are missing from TCRdb's copy, which holds only in-frame ones; the method was immunoSEQ multiplex PCR. The sample lists tens of thousands of clones; 53% were seen once. This clone turned up a few times. This CDR3 region has 13 residues. Per germline, CDR1 SGHRS and CDR2 YFSETQ. V lost 1 base, J lost 9 bases, and 11 bases lay in between. The rearrangement uses TRBV5-1 and TRBJ2-1, with D possibly matching TRBD1 (6 bases). The sequence derives from a woman aged 40 to 50 in good health and CMV-seropositive. Sequencing was carried out using PBMCs. CDR3 sequence: CASSLRGQTEQFF. The DNA for the CDR3 is TGCGCCAGCAGCTTGAGAGGACAGACTGAGCAGTTCTTC. The variable domain in full, completed from reference TRBV5-1 and TRBJ2-1, reads KAGVTQTPRYLIKTRGQQVTLSCSPISGHRSVSWYQQTPGQGLQFLFEYFSETQRNKGNFPGRFSGRQFSNSRSEMNVSTLELGDSALYLCASSLRGQTEQFFGPGTRLTVL.